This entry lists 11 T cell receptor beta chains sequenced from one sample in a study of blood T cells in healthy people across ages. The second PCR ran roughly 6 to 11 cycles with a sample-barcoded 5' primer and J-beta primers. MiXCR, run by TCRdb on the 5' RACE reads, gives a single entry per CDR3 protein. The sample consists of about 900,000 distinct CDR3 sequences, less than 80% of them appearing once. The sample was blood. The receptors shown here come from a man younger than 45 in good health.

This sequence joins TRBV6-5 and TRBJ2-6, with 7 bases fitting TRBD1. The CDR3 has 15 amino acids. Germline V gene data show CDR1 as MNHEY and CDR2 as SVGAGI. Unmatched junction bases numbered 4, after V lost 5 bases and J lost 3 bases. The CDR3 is CASSKGAGGANVLTF. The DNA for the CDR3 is TGTGCCAGCAGTAAGGGGGCGGGTGGGGCCAACGTCCTGACTTTC.

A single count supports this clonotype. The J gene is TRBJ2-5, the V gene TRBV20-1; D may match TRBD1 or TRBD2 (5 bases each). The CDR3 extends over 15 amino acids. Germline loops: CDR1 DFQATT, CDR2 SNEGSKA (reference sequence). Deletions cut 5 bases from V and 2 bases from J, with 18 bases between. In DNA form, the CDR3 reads TGCAGTGCTCGGCCCGGGACGGACTCACAAGAGACCCAGTACTTC. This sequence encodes CSARPGTDSQETQYF.

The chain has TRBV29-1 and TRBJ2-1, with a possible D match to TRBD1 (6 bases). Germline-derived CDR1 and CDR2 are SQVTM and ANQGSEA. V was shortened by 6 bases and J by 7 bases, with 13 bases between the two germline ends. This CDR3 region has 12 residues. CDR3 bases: TGCAGCGTCCCAGGGGAGAGGAATGAGCAGTTCTTC. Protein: CSVPGERNEQFF.

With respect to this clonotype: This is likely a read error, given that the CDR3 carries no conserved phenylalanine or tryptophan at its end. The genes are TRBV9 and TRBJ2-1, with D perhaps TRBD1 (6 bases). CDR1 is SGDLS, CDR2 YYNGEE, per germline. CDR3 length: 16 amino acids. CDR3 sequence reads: CASSVGSGGFYNEQFL. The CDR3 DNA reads TGTGCCAGCAGCGTAGGAAGTGGGGGCTTCTACAATGAACAGTTCTTA.

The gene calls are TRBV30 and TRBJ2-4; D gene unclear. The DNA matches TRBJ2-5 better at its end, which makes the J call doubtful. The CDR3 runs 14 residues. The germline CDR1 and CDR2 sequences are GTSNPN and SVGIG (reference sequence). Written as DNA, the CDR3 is TGTGCCTGGAGTGTATCGCCAAGTCGGGTGACCCAGTACTTC. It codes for CAWSVSPSRVTQYF.

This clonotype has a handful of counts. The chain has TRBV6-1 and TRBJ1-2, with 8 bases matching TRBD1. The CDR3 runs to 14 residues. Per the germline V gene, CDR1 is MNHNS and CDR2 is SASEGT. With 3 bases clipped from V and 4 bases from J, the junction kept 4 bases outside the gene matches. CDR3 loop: CASSDPGGSYGYTF. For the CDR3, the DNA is TGTGCCAGCAGTGATCCAGGGGGCTCCTATGGCTACACCTTC.

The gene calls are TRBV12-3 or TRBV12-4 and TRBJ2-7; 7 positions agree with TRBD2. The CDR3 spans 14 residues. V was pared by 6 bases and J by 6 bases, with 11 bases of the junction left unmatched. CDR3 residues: CASSPGGSVPEQYF. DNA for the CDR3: TGTGCCAGCAGCCCCGGGGGGTCGGTCCCCGAGCAGTACTTC.

CDR3 sequence: CAITPRGSSYNEQFF. In DNA form, the CDR3 reads TGTGCCATAACCCCCAGGGGAAGCTCCTACAATGAGCAGTTCTTC. The V call is TRBV10-3, the J call TRBJ2-1; tentatively, D is TRBD1 (6 bases). CDR3 length equals 15 residues. Germline values: CDR1 ENHRY, CDR2 SYGVKD. Trimming pared 9 bases from V and 0 bases from J, leaving 15 bases between.

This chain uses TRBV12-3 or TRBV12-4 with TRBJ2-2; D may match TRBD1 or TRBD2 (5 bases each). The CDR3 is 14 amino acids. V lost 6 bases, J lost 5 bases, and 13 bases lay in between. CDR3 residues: CASSFRERTGELFF. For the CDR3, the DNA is TGTGCCAGCAGCTTCAGGGAGAGGACCGGGGAGCTGTTTTTT.

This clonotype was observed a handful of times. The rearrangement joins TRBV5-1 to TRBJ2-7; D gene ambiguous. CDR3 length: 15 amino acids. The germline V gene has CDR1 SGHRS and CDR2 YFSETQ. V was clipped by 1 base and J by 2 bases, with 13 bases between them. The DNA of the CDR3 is TGCGCCAGCAGCTTGTCGACTGCGCACACCTACGAGCAGTACTTC. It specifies CASSLSTAHTYEQYF.

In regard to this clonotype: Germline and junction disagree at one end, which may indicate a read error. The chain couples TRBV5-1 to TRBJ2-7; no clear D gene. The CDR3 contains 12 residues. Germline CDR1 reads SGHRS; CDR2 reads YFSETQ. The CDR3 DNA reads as TGCGCCAGCGGCTTGAGGTCCTACGAGCAGTACTTC. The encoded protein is CASGLRSYEQYF.